This entry lists 26 T cell receptor beta chains sequenced from one sample in a study of PD-L1 blockade in urothelial cancer. As to time point: peripheral blood 6 weeks after treatment start. Profiled with immunoSEQ multiplex PCR; TCRdb holds only in-frame clones, not every one. The sample shows more than 95,000 clones, around 89% of them seen only once. This specimen was PBMCs, taken around atezolizumab (anti-PD-L1) treatment. The receptor source for this set is a man aged 60-69 years with urothelial cancer.

The chain joins TRBV18 to TRBJ1-1; D may be TRBD1 (5 bases). The germline CDR1 and CDR2 sequences are KGHSH and LQKENI. V lost 6 bases, J lost 1 base, and 21 bases lay in between. The CDR3 sequence is 17 residues long. The CDR3 loop is CASSPNGQGGRNTEAFF. The DNA of the CDR3 is TGTGCCAGCTCTCCCAATGGGCAGGGAGGGAGGAACACTGAAGCTTTCTTT.

This clone was observed a single time. Other DNA sequences within the sample encode an identical CDR3. The chain joins TRBV7-3 to TRBJ2-1; 7 bases are shared with TRBD2. Losses at the gene ends were 1 base for V and 0 bases for J; bases not matched to a gene: 0. CDR3 length: 15 amino acids. Germline-derived CDR1 and CDR2 are SGHTA and FQGTGA. The CDR3 here is CASSLSGSSYNEQFF. DNA for the CDR3: TGTGCCAGCAGCTTAAGCGGGAGCTCCTACAATGAGCAGTTCTTC.

The chain links TRBV7-9 to TRBJ2-7; 9 bases align to TRBD1. This CDR3 region has 16 residues. V was pared by 1 base and J by 3 bases, with 7 bases of the junction left unmatched. Germline CDR1 reads SEHNR; CDR2 reads FQNEAQ (reference sequence). CDR3 in amino acids: CASSLEGQGRDYEQYF. DNA of the CDR3: TGTGCCAGCAGCTTAGAGGGACAGGGTAGGGACTACGAGCAGTACTTC.

The chain carries TRBV19 and TRBJ2-4; maybe TRBD2 (6 bases). Germline CDR1 and CDR2: LNHDA and SQIVND (reference sequence). CDR3 length equals 9 residues. V shed 11 bases and J shed 12 bases, with 11 bases lying between them. CDR3 protein: CAPRRDQYF. The DNA for the CDR3 is TGTGCCCCGAGGAGGGATCAGTACTTC.

The chain joins TRBV7-9 to TRBJ1-2; D call uncertain. Germline CDR1 SEHNR, CDR2 FQNEAQ (reference sequence). CDR3 length: 13 amino acids. The V and J ends lost 1 base and 8 bases respectively, with 11 bases between them. CDR3: CASSLVGGGGYTF. The DNA for the CDR3 is TGTGCCAGCAGCTTAGTGGGAGGAGGAGGCTACACCTTC.

The chain links TRBV5-6 to TRBJ1-2; D is unresolved. This CDR3 is 13 amino acids long. Looked up from germline, CDR1 is SGHDT and CDR2 is YYEEEE. V lost 4 bases to trimming and J lost 4 bases, with 11 bases between them. DNA for the CDR3: TGTGCCAGCAGCCTGGACGGGTCCTATGGCTACACCTTC. Its protein product is CASSLDGSYGYTF.

This chain connects TRBV2 to TRBJ2-2, with D perhaps matching TRBD2 (5 bases). The CDR3 is 12 residues long. The germline V and J ends were trimmed by 8 bases and 7 bases, with 11 bases remaining between them. In germline, CDR1 is SNHLY, CDR2 FYNNEI. The DNA for the CDR3 is TGTGCCAGCTGGAGGTCTAGCGGGGAGCTGTTTTTT. The encoded protein is CASWRSSGELFF. Full variable domain (outside the CDR3, taken from reference TRBV2 and TRBJ2-2): EPEVTQTPSHQVTQMGQEVILRCVPISNHLYFYWYRQILGQKVEFLVSFYNNEISEKSEIFDDQFSVERPDGSNFTLKIRSTKLEDSAMYFCASWRSSGELFFGEGSRLTVL.

The gene calls are TRBV7-6 and TRBJ2-7, with 10 bases fitting TRBD1. Germline V gives CDR1 SGHVS, CDR2 FNYEAQ. The junction had 9 bases not matched to a gene; V was cut back by 5 bases and J by 5 bases. The CDR3 totals 15 residues. The CDR3 region has the DNA TGTGCCAGCAGCCCGGACGGACAGGGGGTCCACGAGCAGTACTTC. This translates into CASSPDGQGVHEQYF.

The table lists this clone with a few counts. CDR3 sequence: CASSVVADNSPLHF. CDR3 DNA sequence: TGTGCCAGCAGCGTAGTAGCAGATAATTCACCCCTCCACTTT. V gene TRBV9 combines with J gene TRBJ1-6; D not resolved. This CDR3 has 14 amino acids. V was cut by 0 bases and J by 5 bases, with 6 bases left in between. The germline gives CDR1 SGDLS, CDR2 YYNGEE.

V usage is TRBV2 and J usage is TRBJ2-7; TRBD1 aligns across 7 bases. The CDR3 runs to 15 residues. The germline CDR1 and CDR2 sequences are SNHLY and FYNNEI. Trimming at V came to 3 bases and at J to 3 bases, leaving 8 bases not matched to a gene. This chain's CDR3 is CASSDLDRVGYEQYF. DNA of the CDR3: TGTGCCAGCAGTGACCTCGACAGGGTTGGCTACGAGCAGTACTTC.

Concerning this clone: At the DNA level, this CDR3 is encoded by other sequences in the same sample as well. This sequence joins TRBV27 and TRBJ1-1; D not certain. This CDR3 comprises 14 residues. Germline assignment: CDR1 MNHEY and CDR2 SMNVEV (reference sequence). V was clipped by 2 bases and J by 5 bases, with 12 bases between them. The CDR3, as DNA: TGTGCCAGCAGTTTAAGCCCGGTCGGGACTGAAGCTTTCTTT. Amino acids: CASSLSPVGTEAFF.

The J gene is TRBJ2-1, the V gene TRBV7-3, with D uncertain. Germline V gene sequence: CDR1 SGHTA, CDR2 FQGTGA. The CDR3 sequence is 13 residues long. With 1 base removed from V and 5 bases from J, the gap between germline ends came to 6 bases. This chain's CDR3 is CASSLISDNEQFF. The CDR3 DNA sequence: TGTGCCAGCAGCTTAATCTCTGACAATGAGCAGTTCTTC. Based on the CDR3 plus reference TRBV7-3 and TRBJ2-1, the full variable domain is GAGVSQTPSNKVTEKGKYVELRCDPISGHTALYWYRQSLGQGPEFLIYFQGTGAADDSGLPNDRFFAVRPEGSVSTLKIQRTERGDSAVYLCASSLISDNEQFFGPGTRLTVL.

V gene TRBV6-6 combines with J gene TRBJ2-7; TRBD1 agrees at 10 bases. CDR3 size: 14 residues. From germline, CDR1 is MNHNY and CDR2 SVGAGI (reference sequence). The trim removed 6 bases at V and 4 bases at J, leaving 6 bases unmatched. The CDR3 region is CASRGGQGLYEQYF. In DNA, the CDR3 is TGTGCCAGCAGGGGGGGACAGGGGTTGTACGAGCAGTACTTC.

V usage is TRBV27 and J usage is TRBJ1-1; D is ambiguous. Germline V lookup: CDR1 MNHEY, CDR2 SMNVEV (reference sequence). This CDR3 region has 15 residues. Between the trimmed V and J ends, which lost 5 bases and 1 base, there was a span of 14 bases. CDR3 amino acids: CASSPLTLGNTEAFF. Written as DNA, the CDR3 is TGTGCCAGCAGTCCTCTGACATTGGGGAACACTGAAGCTTTCTTT.

The rearrangement links TRBV9 to TRBJ2-2; maybe TRBD1 (5 bases). This CDR3 region has 15 residues. The V end lost 0 bases, the J end lost 0 bases, and 6 bases lay between the germline ends. The germline V gene has CDR1 SGDLS and CDR2 YYNGEE. The CDR3 coding sequence is TGTGCCAGCAGCGTAGCAGGGTCGAACACCGGGGAGCTGTTTTTT. This encodes CASSVAGSNTGELFF. The complete variable domain, with remaining parts taken from reference TRBV9 and TRBJ2-2, reads DSGVTQTPKHLITATGQRVTLRCSPRSGDLSVYWYQQSLDQGLQFLIQYYNGEERAKGNILERFSAQQFPDLHSELNLSSLELGDSALYFCASSVAGSNTGELFFGEGSRLTVL.

The V gene is TRBV10-2, the J gene TRBJ2-2, with a tentative D call TRBD1 (5 bases). From germline, CDR1 is WSHSY and CDR2 SAAADI. V gave up 2 bases and J gave up 4 bases, with 8 bases separating them. The CDR3 consists of 14 residues. The CDR3 DNA is TGCGCCAGCAGTGAGGGACAACTCACCGGGGAGCTGTTTTTT. Protein sequence: CASSEGQLTGELFF.

The rearrangement uses TRBV4-2 and TRBJ1-3, with a weak D call TRBD1 (5 bases). Germline values: CDR1 LGHNA, CDR2 YNFKEQ. The ends were cut back, 0 bases at V and 0 bases at J, with 12 bases in the middle. The CDR3 is 17 residues long. For the CDR3, the DNA is TGTGCCAGCAGCCAAGATTCGACAGAAAACTCTGGAAACACCATATATTTT. Its protein product is CASSQDSTENSGNTIYF.

A few counts support this clone. The chain links TRBV6-5 to TRBJ1-6; D is undetermined. CDR3 length: 13 residues. V was clipped by 5 bases and J by 10 bases, with 12 bases between them. Per germline, CDR1 MNHEY and CDR2 SVGAGI. The CDR3 region has the DNA TGTGCCAGCAGTCCGAGGTCCTGGTCACCCCTCCACTTT. Translation: CASSPRSWSPLHF.

This chain uses TRBV10-3 with TRBJ2-7, with 11 bases aligning to TRBD1. Losses at the gene ends were 0 bases for V and 3 bases for J; bases not matched to a gene: 4. The germline V gene has CDR1 ENHRY and CDR2 SYGVKD. There are 16 residues in the CDR3. Written as DNA, the CDR3 is TGTGCCATCAGTGAGTCAGGGACAGGGGGAGGCTACGAGCAGTACTTC. Its translation is CAISESGTGGGYEQYF.

The chain has TRBV7-8 and TRBJ2-7; 10 positions match TRBD1. This CDR3 region has 15 residues. Germline lookup yields CDR1 SGHVS and CDR2 FQNEAQ. Losses at the gene ends were 5 bases for V and 6 bases for J; bases not matched to a gene: 10. The CDR3 DNA reads TGTGCCAGCAGCCCGGGGACAGGGGTTCAGGGCGAGCAGTACTTC. Protein: CASSPGTGVQGEQYF.

The chain uses TRBV4-3 and TRBJ2-7; weak D call: TRBD1 (7 bases). The germline V gene has CDR1 LGHNA and CDR2 YSLEER. V lost 1 base, J lost 7 bases, and 17 bases lay in between. CDR3 size: 15 residues. CDR3 sequence reads: CASSQALEGAGEQYF. The CDR3 nucleotides are TGCGCCAGCAGCCAAGCCTTGGAGGGGGCGGGGGAGCAGTACTTC.

The rearrangement links TRBV5-4 to TRBJ1-1; maybe TRBD1 (6 bases). V was cut by 3 bases and J by 4 bases, with 13 bases left in between. Germline CDR1 and CDR2: SGHNT and YYREEE (reference sequence). The CDR3 sequence is 14 residues long. CDR3 in amino acids: CASSSRGGTTEAFF. The CDR3 DNA sequence: TGTGCCAGCAGCTCCCGGGGGGGCACCACTGAAGCTTTCTTT.

The genes are TRBV15 and TRBJ2-3; 11 positions agree with TRBD2. This CDR3 is built from 15 residues. J gave up 5 bases and V 9 bases, and 10 bases lay outside the gene matches. Germline V CDR1 and CDR2: LNHNV, YYDKDF (reference sequence). CDR3 nucleotides: TGTGCCACGGGAGGACTAGCGGGCACGGGAGATACGCAGTATTTT. As protein: CATGGLAGTGDTQYF.

This clone has a single count. V gene TRBV11-3 combines with J gene TRBJ2-1, with D hard to call. V was cut by 5 bases and J by 0 bases, with 11 bases left in between. This CDR3 has 15 amino acids. Looked up from germline, CDR1 is SGHNT and CDR2 is YENEEA. For the CDR3, the DNA is TGTGCCAGCAGCCTCCGTAAGAGCTCCTACAATGAGCAGTTCTTC. It encodes CASSLRKSSYNEQFF.

The chain is built from TRBV10-3 and TRBJ2-7; perhaps TRBD2 as D (6 bases). The germline gives CDR1 ENHRY, CDR2 SYGVKD. This CDR3 spans 13 amino acids. Trimming took 5 bases from V and 2 from J, leaving 10 bases between them. The CDR3 protein is CAISRGSTYEQYF. The CDR3 bases are TGTGCCATCAGTCGGGGGTCCACCTACGAGCAGTACTTC.

The chain uses TRBV5-8 and TRBJ2-5, with 8 bases matching TRBD2. J lost 2 bases, V lost 6 bases, and 12 bases had no gene match. The germline gives CDR1 SGHTS, CDR2 YDEGEE. This CDR3 has 16 residues. The CDR3 loop reads CASTWGRVAGQETQYF. The CDR3 nucleotides read TGTGCCAGCACCTGGGGAAGGGTAGCGGGACAAGAGACCCAGTACTTC.